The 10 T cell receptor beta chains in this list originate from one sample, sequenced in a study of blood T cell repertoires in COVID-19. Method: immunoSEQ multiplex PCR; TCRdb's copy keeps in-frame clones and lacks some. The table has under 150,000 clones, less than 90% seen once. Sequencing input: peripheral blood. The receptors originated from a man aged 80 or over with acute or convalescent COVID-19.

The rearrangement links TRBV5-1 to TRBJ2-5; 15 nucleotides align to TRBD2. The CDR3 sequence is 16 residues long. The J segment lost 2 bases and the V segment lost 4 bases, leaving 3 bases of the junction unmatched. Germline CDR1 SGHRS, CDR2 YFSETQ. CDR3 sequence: CASSPGTSGGQETQYF. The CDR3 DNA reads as TGCGCCAGCAGCCCCGGGACTAGCGGGGGGCAAGAGACCCAGTACTTC. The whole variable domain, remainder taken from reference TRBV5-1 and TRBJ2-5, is KAGVTQTPRYLIKTRGQQVTLSCSPISGHRSVSWYQQTPGQGLQFLFEYFSETQRNKGNFPGRFSGRQFSNSRSEMNVSTLELGDSALYLCASSPGTSGGQETQYFGPGTRLLVL.

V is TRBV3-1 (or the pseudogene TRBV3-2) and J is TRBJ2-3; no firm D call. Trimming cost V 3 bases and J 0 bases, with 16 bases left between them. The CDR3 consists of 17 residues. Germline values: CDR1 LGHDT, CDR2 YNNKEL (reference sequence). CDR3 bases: TGTGCCAGCAGCCACTTCATGCGGCGGAGTAGCACAGATACGCAGTATTTT. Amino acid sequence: CASSHFMRRSSTDTQYF.

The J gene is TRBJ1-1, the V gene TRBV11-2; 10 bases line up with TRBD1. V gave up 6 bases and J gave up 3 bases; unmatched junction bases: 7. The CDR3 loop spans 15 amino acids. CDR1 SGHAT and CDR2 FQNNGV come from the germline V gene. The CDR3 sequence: CASRHPTGGYTEAFF. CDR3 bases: TGTGCCAGCAGACATCCGACAGGGGGCTACACTGAAGCTTTCTTT.

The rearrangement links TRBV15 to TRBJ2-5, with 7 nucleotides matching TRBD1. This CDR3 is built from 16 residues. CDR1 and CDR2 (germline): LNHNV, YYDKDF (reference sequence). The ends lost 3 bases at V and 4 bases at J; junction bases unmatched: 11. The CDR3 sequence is CATSREGQAKGETQYF. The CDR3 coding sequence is TGTGCCACCAGCAGGGAAGGACAGGCGAAAGGAGAGACCCAGTACTTC.

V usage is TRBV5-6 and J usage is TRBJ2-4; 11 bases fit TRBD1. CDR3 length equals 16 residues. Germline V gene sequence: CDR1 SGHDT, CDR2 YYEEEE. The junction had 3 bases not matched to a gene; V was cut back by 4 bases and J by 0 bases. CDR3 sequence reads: CASSAGQGGAKNIQYF. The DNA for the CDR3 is TGTGCCAGCAGCGCGGGACAGGGGGGAGCCAAAAACATTCAGTACTTC.

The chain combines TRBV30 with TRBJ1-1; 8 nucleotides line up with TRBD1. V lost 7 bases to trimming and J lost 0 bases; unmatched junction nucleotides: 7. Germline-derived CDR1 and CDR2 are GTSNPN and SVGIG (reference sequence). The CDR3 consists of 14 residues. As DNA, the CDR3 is TGTGCCTCTGGACAGGGACCCATGAACACTGAAGCTTTCTTT. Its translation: CASGQGPMNTEAFF.

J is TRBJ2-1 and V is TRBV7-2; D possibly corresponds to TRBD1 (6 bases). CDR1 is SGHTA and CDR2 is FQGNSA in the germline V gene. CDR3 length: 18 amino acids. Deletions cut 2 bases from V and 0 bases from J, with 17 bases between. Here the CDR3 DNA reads TGTGCCAGCAGCTTAAAGCACGGGACACGAATCTCCTACAATGAGCAGTTCTTC. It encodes CASSLKHGTRISYNEQFF.

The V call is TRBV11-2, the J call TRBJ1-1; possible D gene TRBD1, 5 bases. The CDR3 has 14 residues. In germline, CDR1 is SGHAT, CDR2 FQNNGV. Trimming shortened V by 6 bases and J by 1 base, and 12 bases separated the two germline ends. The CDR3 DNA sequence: TGTGCCAGCAGATCGGGACTTCAGAACACTGAAGCTTTCTTT. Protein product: CASRSGLQNTEAFF.

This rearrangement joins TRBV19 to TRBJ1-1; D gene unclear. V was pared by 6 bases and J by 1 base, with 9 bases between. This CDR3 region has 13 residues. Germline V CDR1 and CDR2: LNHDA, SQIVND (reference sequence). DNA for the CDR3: TGTGCCAGTAGACGAACACCGAACACTGAAGCTTTCTTT. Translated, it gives CASRRTPNTEAFF.

CDR3 sequence reads: CASSLGPGYYGYTF. CDR3 coding DNA: TGTGCCAGCAGCTTAGGACCGGGGTACTATGGCTACACCTTC. The V call is TRBV7-2, the J call TRBJ1-2; no reliable D call. Trimming pared 1 base from V and 3 bases from J, leaving 9 bases between. Germline-derived CDR1 and CDR2 are SGHTA and FQGNSA. This CDR3 is 14 amino acids long.